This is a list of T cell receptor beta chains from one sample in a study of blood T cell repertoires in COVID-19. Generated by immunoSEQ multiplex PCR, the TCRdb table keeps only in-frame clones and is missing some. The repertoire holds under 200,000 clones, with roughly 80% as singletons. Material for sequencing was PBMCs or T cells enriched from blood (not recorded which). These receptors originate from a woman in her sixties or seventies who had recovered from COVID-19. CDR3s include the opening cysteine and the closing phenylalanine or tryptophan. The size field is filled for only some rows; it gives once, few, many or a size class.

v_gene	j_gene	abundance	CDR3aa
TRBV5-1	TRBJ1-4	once	CASSLRQGSPGTNEKLFF
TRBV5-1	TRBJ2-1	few	CASSLASGGRWDEQFF
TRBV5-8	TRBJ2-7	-	CASSLGRFGDEQYF
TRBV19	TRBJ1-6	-	CASSITGGDSPLHF
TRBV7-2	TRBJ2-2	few	CASSLVSGQTNTGELFF
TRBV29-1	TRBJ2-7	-	CSVGQGLNSYEQYF
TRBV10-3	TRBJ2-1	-	CAISLAGGTNEQFF
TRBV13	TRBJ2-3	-	CASSGQRGDTDTQYF
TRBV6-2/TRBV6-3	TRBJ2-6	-	CASSYWGQGGEANVLTF
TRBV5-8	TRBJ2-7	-	CASSGTDRGGYEQYF
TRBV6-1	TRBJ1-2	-	CASSEEWENYGYTF
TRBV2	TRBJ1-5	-	CASSTGTGGGNQPQHF
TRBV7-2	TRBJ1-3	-	CASSSTGTTGNTIYF
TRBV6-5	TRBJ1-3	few	CASFDTNSGNTIYF
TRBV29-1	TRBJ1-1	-	CSVDMDRLNTEAFF
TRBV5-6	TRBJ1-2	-	CASSFGQGATYGYTF
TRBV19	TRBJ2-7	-	CASSWSGGAGYEQYF
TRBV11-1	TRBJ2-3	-	CASSFAGGPSTDTQYF
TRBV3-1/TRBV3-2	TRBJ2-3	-	CASSQGWLGEGDTQYF
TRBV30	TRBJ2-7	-	CAWSVGGYYEQYF
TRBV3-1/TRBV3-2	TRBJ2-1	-	CASSRLAANEQFF
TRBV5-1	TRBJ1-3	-	CASSFEGQGAMGNTIYF
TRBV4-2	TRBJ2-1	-	CASSRNGGGLNEQFF
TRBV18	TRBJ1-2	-	CASSLDGFYGYTF
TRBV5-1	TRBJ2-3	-	CASSLGFEGADTQYF
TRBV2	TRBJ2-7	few	CASSEAETSGYEQYF
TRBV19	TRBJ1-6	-	CASSMKRDSPLHF
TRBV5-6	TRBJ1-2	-	CASSLKRTGGYGYTF
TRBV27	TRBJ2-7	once	CASSLGTGYDSYEQYF
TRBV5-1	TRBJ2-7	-	CASSRGTVSYEQYF
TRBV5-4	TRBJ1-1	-	CASSLGMVRGRGTEAFF
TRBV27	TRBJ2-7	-	CASSWGQGYDEQYF
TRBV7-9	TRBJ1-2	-	CASSLAGTGGHGYTF
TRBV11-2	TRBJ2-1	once	CASSLVGGTSGENEQFF
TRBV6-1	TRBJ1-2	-	CASSEWGKVSYGYTF
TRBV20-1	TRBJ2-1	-	CSASGQGHPYNEQFF
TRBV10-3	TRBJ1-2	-	CAISQSPGGYTF
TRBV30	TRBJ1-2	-	CAWLDSNYGYTF
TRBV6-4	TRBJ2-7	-	CASSDRGYEQYF
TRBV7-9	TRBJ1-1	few	CASSLIDRANTEAFF
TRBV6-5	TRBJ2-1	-	CASSRTSGYNEQFF
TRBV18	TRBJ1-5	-	CASSPLKGSNQPQHF
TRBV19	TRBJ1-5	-	CACRPNHSNQPQHF
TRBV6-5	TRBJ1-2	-	CASSYDPGINYGYTF
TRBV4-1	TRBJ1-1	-	CASSLGTGNTEAFF
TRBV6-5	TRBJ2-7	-	CASSYGLAGGDQYF
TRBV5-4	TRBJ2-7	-	CASSLDGYEQYF